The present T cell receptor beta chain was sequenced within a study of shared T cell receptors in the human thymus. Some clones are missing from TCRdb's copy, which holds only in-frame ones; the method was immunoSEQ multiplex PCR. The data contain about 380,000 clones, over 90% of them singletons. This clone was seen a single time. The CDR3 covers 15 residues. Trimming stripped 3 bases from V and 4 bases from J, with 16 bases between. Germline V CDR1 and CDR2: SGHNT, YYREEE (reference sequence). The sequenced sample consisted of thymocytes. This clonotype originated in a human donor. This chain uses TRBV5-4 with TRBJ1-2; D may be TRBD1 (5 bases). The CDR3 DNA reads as TGTGCCAGCAGCTCCTCTACCACAGGTGCCTATGGCTACACCTTC. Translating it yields CASSSSTTGAYGYTF. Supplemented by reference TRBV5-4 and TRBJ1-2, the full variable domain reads ETGVTQSPTHLIKTRGQQVTLRCSSQSGHNTVSWYQQALGQGPQFIFQYYREEENGRGNFPPRFSGLQFPNYSSELNVNALELDDSALYLCASSSSTTGAYGYTFGSGTRLTVV.